These T cell receptor beta chains were read from a single sample in a study of blood T cell repertoires in COVID-19. Assay used: immunoSEQ multiplex PCR; TCRdb lists only in-frame clones, some missing. The profile shows about 200,000 clones, approximately 86% of them singletons. The sequenced sample consisted of PBMCs or T cells enriched from blood (not recorded which). Receptors were obtained from a woman in her 30s who had been exposed to COVID-19. Both conserved end residues are part of each CDR3. A D gene is named only where the DNA matches it firmly. Not all rows give a size; the values are once, few, many and, for expanded clones, a class.

>TRBV5-1|-|TRBJ2-2|TRBD1
TGCGCCAGCAGCTCCCCTGGGACAGGGTACACCGGGGAGCTGTTTTTT
CASSSPGTGYTGELFF
>TRBV4-1|-|TRBJ1-2|TRBD1
TGCGCCAGCAGCCTTGACAGGGGGGACTATGGCTACACCTTC
CASSLDRGDYGYTF
>TRBV9|once|TRBJ2-3|TRBD2
TGTGCCAGCAGCACCAGGGGACTAGCGGGGCGAGTTAGCACAGATACGCAGTATTTT
CASSTRGLAGRVSTDTQYF
>TRBV9|-|TRBJ2-7|TRBD1
TGTGCCAGCAGCCCAAGCCTTGGGACAGGGGCCCGCGAGCAGTACTTC
CASSPSLGTGAREQYF
>TRBV30|-|TRBJ1-2|-
TGTGCCTGGAGTCCGGGGGGAGGAATTAACTATGGCTACACCTTC
CAWSPGGGINYGYTF
>TRBV28|-|TRBJ1-1|TRBD1
TGTGCCAGCAGACCCCCGACAGGGATCCACACTGAAGCTTTCTTT
CASRPPTGIHTEAFF
>TRBV5-6|-|TRBJ1-2|-
TGTGCCAGCAGCTTGGAGGGGCGCCAGTTCGATGGCTACACCTTC
CASSLEGRQFDGYTF
>TRBV10-2|-|TRBJ1-4|TRBD1
TGCGCCATCTCCAGGGGGGTTCATGAAAAACTGTTTTTT
CAISRGVHEKLFF
>TRBV12-3/TRBV12-4|-|TRBJ1-2|TRBD1
TGTGCCAGCAGTTTATACAGGGGAGGTGGCTACACCTTC
CASSLYRGGGYTF
>TRBV2|-|TRBJ1-5|-
TGTGCCTCCCAGGGGTATAGCAATCAGCCCCAGCATTTT
CASQGYSNQPQHF
>TRBV2|-|TRBJ2-7|TRBD1
TGTGCCAACGACGGGACAGGTCCCTACGAGCAGTACTTC
CANDGTGPYEQYF
>TRBV28|-|TRBJ1-5|-
TGTGCCAGCAGTTTATCACGTTTCGGGGATCAGCCCCAGCATTTT
CASSLSRFGDQPQHF
>TRBV7-3|-|TRBJ2-7|TRBD2
TGTGCCAGCAGCTCTTATGGCGGGGGCTCCTACGAGCAGTACTTC
CASSSYGGGSYEQYF
>TRBV6-5|-|TRBJ1-3|TRBD1
TGTGCCAGCGGCGACAGGGGGCATGGAAACACCATATATTTT
CASGDRGHGNTIYF
>TRBV11-2|-|TRBJ2-2|TRBD2
TGTGCCAGCAGCTTAGTACCCCGCCCACTAGCGGGGGGAACCGGGGAGCTGTTTTTT
CASSLVPRPLAGGTGELFF
>TRBV15|-|TRBJ1-1|-
TGTGCCACCAGCAGGGCCGTATTGGCTGAAGCTTTCTTT
CATSRAVLAEAFF
>TRBV5-1|-|TRBJ2-1|-
TGCGCCAGCAGCTTGTCGCAGGACAATGAGCAGTTCTTC
CASSLSQDNEQFF
>TRBV20-1|-|TRBJ2-7|TRBD2
TGCAGTGCTAGTAGTAGCGGGGACTACGAGCAGTACTTC
CSASSSGDYEQYF
>TRBV7-8|-|TRBJ1-5|TRBD1
TGTGCCAGCAGCTTAGACGTCCCAGACAGGGGCGGGCAGCCCCAGCATTTT
CASSLDVPDRGGQPQHF
>TRBV6-2/TRBV6-3|-|TRBJ2-1|-
TGTGCCAGCAGTTACCTTGTCCATGAGCAGTTCTTC
CASSYLVHEQFF
>TRBV3-1/TRBV3-2|few|TRBJ1-5|-
TGTGCCAGCAGCCAAGTTGCGGGCGCCTATGAGCCCCAGCATTTT
CASSQVAGAYEPQHF
>TRBV20-1|-|TRBJ1-2|-
TGCAGTGCCCCAGGACACTCCAGCTACACCTTC
CSAPGHSSYTF
>TRBV11-2|-|TRBJ2-1|TRBD2
TGTGCCAGCAGCTTGATCGGTAGCGGGGCATCCAATGAGCAGTTCTTC
CASSLIGSGASNEQFF
>TRBV29-1|-|TRBJ1-2|-
TGCAGCGTCCTACAGGAATCGGGCTATGGCTACACCTTC
CSVLQESGYGYTF
>TRBV14|-|TRBJ2-2|-
TGTGCCAGCAGCCGACTTAAAGAGACGGGGGACACCGGGGAGCTGTTTTTT
CASSRLKETGDTGELFF
>TRBV2|-|TRBJ1-4|TRBD1
TGTGCCAGCAGGTGGACAGGAGGAAAACTGTTTTTT
CASRWTGGKLFF
>TRBV29-1|-|TRBJ1-5|TRBD1
TGCAGCGTTGGACAGGGGGAAAAACAGCCCCAGCATTTT
CSVGQGEKQPQHF
>TRBV7-2|-|TRBJ1-2|-
TGTGCCAGCAGCTTGCTGGGGACAACTCTTTGGGACTATGGCTACACCTTC
CASSLLGTTLWDYGYTF
>TRBV11-2|-|TRBJ2-7|-
TGTGCCAGCAGCTTAGATCAGGGTTCCTACGAGCAGTACTTC
CASSLDQGSYEQYF
>TRBV6-1|few|TRBJ1-2|-
TGTGCCAGCAGTGAAGTGTCAGGGGATGGCTACACCTTC
CASSEVSGDGYTF
>TRBV5-1|-|TRBJ1-1|TRBD1
TGCGCCAGCAGCACCGGACAGGGGGCGCCTGAAGCTTTCTTT
CASSTGQGAPEAFF
>TRBV3-1/TRBV3-2|-|TRBJ2-2|-
TGTGCCAGCAGCCAAGATCCCCGGCAGGGCGAGACCGGGGAGCTGTTTTTT
CASSQDPRQGETGELFF
>TRBV2|-|TRBJ1-2|-
TGTGCCAGCAGTGACCCGACAGTGCAGGGGTTACATGGCTACACCTTC
CASSDPTVQGLHGYTF
>TRBV3-1/TRBV3-2|-|TRBJ2-7|TRBD1
TGTGCCAGCAGCGGGGACAGGAAGGGCGAGCAGTACTTC
CASSGDRKGEQYF
>TRBV11-2|-|TRBJ1-2|TRBD1
TGTGCCAGCAGCCCCCGCCGGGACAGTAGTAACTATGGCTACACCTTC
CASSPRRDSSNYGYTF
>TRBV11-3|-|TRBJ2-2|-
TGTGCCAGCAGCTTAAGTGGCAGGGGTACCGGGGAGCTGTTTTTT
CASSLSGRGTGELFF
>TRBV3-1/TRBV3-2|-|TRBJ2-7|-
TGTGCCAGCAGCCAAGTCTTGGCGGCCTCCTACGAGCAGTACTTC
CASSQVLAASYEQYF
>TRBV10-2|-|TRBJ1-5|TRBD1
TGCGCCAGCAGTGACTGGCAGGGGGCACGCCAGCCCCAGCATTTT
CASSDWQGARQPQHF
>TRBV7-8|-|TRBJ2-1|TRBD2
TGTGCCAGCAGCTCTCGGACTAGCGACGGTTACAATGAGCAGTTCTTC
CASSSRTSDGYNEQFF
>TRBV3-1/TRBV3-2|once|TRBJ1-6|-
TGTGCCAGCAGCCAAGATTCGGGGTTTGGATCACCCCTCCACTTT
CASSQDSGFGSPLHF
>TRBV10-3|-|TRBJ1-3|TRBD1
TGTGCCATCAGGGATTCGACAGGGGGCAGTGGAAACACCATATATTTT
CAIRDSTGGSGNTIYF
>TRBV3-1/TRBV3-2|few|TRBJ2-2|TRBD1
TGTGCCAGCAGCCTAAAGACAGGGAACGCCGGGGAGCTGTTTTTT
CASSLKTGNAGELFF
>TRBV2|few|TRBJ1-4|-
TGTGCCAGCAGTGAAGTAGCGGGGGTCGGGGAAAAACTGTTTTTT
CASSEVAGVGEKLFF
>TRBV27|-|TRBJ1-3|-
TGTGCCAGCAGTCCGACAGGCGCATCTGGAAACACCATATATTTT
CASSPTGASGNTIYF
>TRBV3-1/TRBV3-2|-|TRBJ1-6|-
TGTGCCAGCAGCCACCGAGGGGGGGGTAGCTCCTATAATTCACCCCTCCACTTT
CASSHRGGGSSYNSPLHF
>TRBV28|-|TRBJ2-3|-
TGTGCCATAGGGAGAGCAGATACGCAGTATTTT
CAIGRADTQYF
>TRBV6-5|-|TRBJ1-1|-
TGTGCCTGCGCCGTGGCAGGGTCTTTTGAAGCTTTCTTT
CACAVAGSFEAFF
>TRBV5-1|-|TRBJ2-2|TRBD1
TGCGCCAGCAGGGCCGGGACAGGAAGCAACACCGGGGAGCTGTTTTTT
CASRAGTGSNTGELFF
>TRBV3-1/TRBV3-2|-|TRBJ2-3|TRBD2
TGTGCCAGCAGCCTGACTAGCGGGGGGGGTACGCAGTATTTT
CASSLTSGGGTQYF
>TRBV7-2|-|TRBJ2-7|TRBD1
TGTGCCAGCAGCGGACAGGGGGGTGGGTACGAGCAGTACTTC
CASSGQGGGYEQYF
>TRBV4-1|-|TRBJ2-7|TRBD1
TGCGCCAGCAGCTTCTTTCCCGGGACAGGGGCGGTCGAGCAGTACTTC
CASSFFPGTGAVEQYF
>TRBV7-9|few|TRBJ2-3|TRBD1
TGTGCCAGCAGCTTATCCCGGACAGGGGATACGCAGTATTTT
CASSLSRTGDTQYF
>TRBV18|-|TRBJ1-1|-
TGTGCCGGCTCACCATCCGACAGGAACACTGAAGCTTTCTTT
CAGSPSDRNTEAFF
>TRBV7-9|-|TRBJ1-6|TRBD1
TGTGCCAGCAGCCCGTGGGACAGCCCCTACAGTATTATTAATTCACCCCTCCACTTT
CASSPWDSPYSIINSPLHF
>TRBV18|-|TRBJ2-1|TRBD2
TGTGCCAGCTCTACGCTAGCGGGGGAATACAATGAGCAGTTCTTC
CASSTLAGEYNEQFF
>TRBV6-5|-|TRBJ1-2|TRBD1
TGTGCCAGCAGCAGGACAGGGGCCGACTCTAGGGGCTACACCTTC
CASSRTGADSRGYTF